The 26 T cell receptor beta chains listed next were all sequenced from one sample in a study of blood T cells in healthy people across ages. Together with a sample-barcoded 5' primer, a J-beta primer mix was included in a second PCR lasting 7 to 11 cycles. One entry per CDR3 protein results from TCRdb running MiXCR on the 5' RACE reads. The sample contains about 1.6 million distinct CDR3 sequences, about 31% of which appear only once. The sequenced sample consisted of blood. These TCRs come from a woman in her 30s in good health.

The rearrangement links TRBV21-1 to TRBJ1-1. TRBV21-1 is described as a pseudogene. This CDR3 is built from 16 residues. The CDR3 DNA is TGTGCCAGCAGCAAAGAGGTATCGCCTAAGAACACTGAAGCTTTCTTT. Its protein is CASSKEVSPKNTEAFF.

The V gene is TRBV2, the J gene TRBJ2-4; 8 nucleotides match TRBD2. The CDR3 contains 14 residues. With V trimmed by 7 bases and J by 7 bases, 9 bases remained unmatched. Per germline, CDR1 SNHLY and CDR2 FYNNEI. CDR3 loop: CASNLAGGANIQYF. The CDR3 coding sequence is TGTGCCAGCAACCTTGCGGGGGGAGCTAACATTCAGTACTTC.

The chain is built from TRBV9 and TRBJ2-3; 11 bases align to TRBD2. The germline CDR1 and CDR2 sequences are SGDLS and YYNGEE. The CDR3 has 18 amino acids. After removal of 0 bases from V and 0 bases from J, the junction contained 6 bases not matched to a gene. The CDR3 DNA is TGTGCCAGCAGCGTAGAGGCTAGCGGGAGGAGGAGCACAGATACGCAGTATTTT. It translates to CASSVEASGRRSTDTQYF.

V usage is TRBV6-6 and J usage is TRBJ2-1; D is possibly TRBD2 (6 bases). V was trimmed by 8 bases and J by 0 bases, leaving 8 bases between them. CDR3 length equals 13 residues. Germline V gives CDR1 MNHNY, CDR2 SVGAGI (reference sequence). CDR3 residues: CASGGVSYNEQFF. The CDR3 DNA is TGTGCCAGCGGCGGGGTCTCCTACAATGAGCAGTTCTTC.

This chain uses TRBV27 with TRBJ2-7; D remains ambiguous. This CDR3 is built from 14 residues. Germline CDR1 reads MNHEY; CDR2 reads SMNVEV (reference sequence). V dropped 8 bases and J dropped 3 bases, with 17 bases sitting between them. In DNA form, the CDR3 reads TGTGCCAGCCGCGTCCGAACCGGATTCTACGAGCAGTACTTC. Its protein product is CASRVRTGFYEQYF.

As DNA, the CDR3 is TGTGCCAGCAGACAACAGGGTACATCTGGGGCCAACGTCCTGACTTTC. Its translation is CASRQQGTSGANVLTF. The rearrangement links TRBV27 to TRBJ2-6; weak D call: TRBD1 (6 bases). The CDR3 loop spans 16 amino acids. Germline V lookup: CDR1 MNHEY, CDR2 SMNVEV (reference sequence). Trimming left V 6 bases short and J 1 base short, with 13 bases between. Looking up the rest from reference TRBV27 and TRBJ2-6 gives the full variable domain: EAQVTQNPRYLITVTGKKLTVTCSQNMNHEYMSWYRQDPGLGLRQIYYSMNVEVTDKGDVPEGYKVSRKEKRNFPLILESPSPNQTSLYFCASRQQGTSGANVLTFGAGSRLTVL.

This clonotype has a handful of counts. V and J are TRBV11-2 and TRBJ1-2; 12 bases are a match to TRBD1. Germline loops: CDR1 SGHAT, CDR2 FQNNGV. This CDR3 has 15 residues. After removal of 7 bases from V and 8 bases from J, the junction contained 11 bases not matched to a gene. The CDR3 here is CASTIPGQGAEGYTF. The CDR3 nucleotides read TGTGCCAGCACCATTCCGGGACAGGGGGCGGAAGGCTACACCTTC.

This sequence joins TRBV7-8 and TRBJ1-2; no definite D call. V was cut by 3 bases and J by 7 bases, with 12 bases left in between. This CDR3 is built from 13 residues. Germline CDR1 SGHVS, CDR2 FQNEAQ. The CDR3 nucleotides are TGTGCCAGCAGCTTGCTAGGGAGGGCTGGCTACACCTTC. Translation gives CASSLLGRAGYTF.

Remarks on this clonotype: Sequence at one end of the junction differs from germline and may be a read error. The rearrangement links TRBV4-2 to TRBJ2-2; no definite D call. CDR1 is LGHNA and CDR2 is YNFKEQ in the germline V gene. CDR3 length equals 12 residues. The CDR3 here is CVSSLNTGELFF. DNA for the CDR3: TGTGTCAGCAGCCTGAACACCGGGGAGCTGTTTTTT.

This clonotype showed up just a few times. The gene calls are TRBV20-1 and TRBJ2-7; TRBD2 aligns across 10 bases. The germline V gene encodes CDR1 DFQATT and CDR2 SNEGSKA (reference sequence). Trimming at V came to 3 bases and at J to 2 bases, leaving 4 bases not matched to a gene. The CDR3 runs to 14 residues. The CDR3 reads CSASTGTSAYEQYF. CDR3 DNA sequence: TGCAGTGCTAGCACCGGGACTAGCGCCTACGAGCAGTACTTC.

This chain links TRBV7-3 with TRBJ2-5; the D is unclear. V gave up 4 bases and J gave up 7 bases, with 16 bases separating them. The CDR3 is 14 amino acids. Germline assignment: CDR1 SGHTA and CDR2 FQGTGA. For the CDR3, the DNA is TGTGCCAGCAGCTCCCTCAATGGAACCGTGACCCAGTACTTC. Amino acid sequence: CASSSLNGTVTQYF.

The chain is built from TRBV4-2 and TRBJ2-6, with 7 nucleotides matching TRBD2. The trim removed 1 base at V and 0 bases at J, leaving 0 bases unmatched. CDR1 LGHNA and CDR2 YNFKEQ come from the germline V gene. This CDR3 has 16 residues. The CDR3 bases are TGTGCCAGCAGCCAAGGGACTAGCTCTGGGGCCAACGTCCTGACTTTC. It codes for CASSQGTSSGANVLTF.

The rearrangement links TRBV7-6 to TRBJ1-1; 10 bases match TRBD1. Germline lookup yields CDR1 SGHVS and CDR2 FNYEAQ. The junction had 4 bases not matched to a gene; V was cut back by 5 bases and J by 1 base. This CDR3 is built from 15 residues. CDR3 in DNA: TGTGCCAGCAGCACGAGGACAGGGGGGAACACTGAAGCTTTCTTT. This translates into CASSTRTGGNTEAFF.

V and J are TRBV20-1 and TRBJ2-4, with no clear D. CDR3 length equals 15 residues. V lost 1 base and J lost 3, with 13 bases in between. Germline V gene data show CDR1 as DFQATT and CDR2 as SNEGSKA (reference sequence). CDR3 DNA: TGCAGTGCTAGAGGCCTCCGGGCTAACAAAAACATTCAGTACTTC. It is translated as CSARGLRANKNIQYF.

The genes are TRBV20-1 and TRBJ2-3; D may be TRBD2 (6 bases). Deletions cut 6 bases from V and 2 bases from J, with 18 bases between. Germline V CDR1 and CDR2: DFQATT, SNEGSKA (reference sequence). The CDR3 sequence is 15 residues long. CDR3 nucleotide sequence: TGCAGTGCCACGTCGCGGGGTTGGAACACAGATACGCAGTATTTT. As protein: CSATSRGWNTDTQYF.

This clonotype was observed a handful of times. The rearrangement links TRBV9 to TRBJ2-3, with D hard to call. CDR1 is SGDLS and CDR2 is YYNGEE in the germline V gene. Deletions cut 0 bases from V and 6 bases from J, with 14 bases between. This CDR3 spans 15 amino acids. Here the CDR3 reads CASSVGTHQPDTQYF. CDR3 coding DNA: TGTGCCAGCAGCGTAGGGACCCATCAGCCGGATACGCAGTATTTT.

The V and J genes are TRBV11-2 and TRBJ2-1; D is perhaps TRBD1 or TRBD2 (5 bases each). The germline V and J ends were trimmed by 5 bases and 2 bases, with 13 bases remaining between them. Germline V lookup: CDR1 SGHAT, CDR2 FQNNGV. The CDR3 covers 15 residues. The CDR3 DNA follows: TGTGCCAGCAGCCTAGGGGAGCCAACCTACAATGAGCAGTTCTTC. As protein: CASSLGEPTYNEQFF.

This clonotype turned up a few times. V and J are TRBV11-2 and TRBJ2-5, with a tentative D call TRBD2 (5 bases). The CDR3 runs to 15 residues. The germline CDR1 and CDR2 sequences are SGHAT and FQNNGV. The V end was cut by 0 bases, the J end by 5 bases, with 13 bases between. The CDR3 protein is CASSLDTDYWETQYF. CDR3 DNA: TGTGCCAGCAGCTTAGACACCGACTACTGGGAGACCCAGTACTTC.

The table lists this clonotype with a few counts. The rearrangement joins TRBV7-2 to TRBJ2-7; D uncertain. Trimming removed 4 bases from V and 4 bases from J, with 17 bases in between. There are 15 residues in the CDR3. Germline-derived CDR1 and CDR2 are SGHTA and FQGNSA. CDR3 amino acids: CASSSFRAERYEQYF. The CDR3 nucleotides are TGTGCCAGCAGCTCCTTCCGTGCGGAGAGGTACGAGCAGTACTTC.

This clonotype appeared many times. This chain uses TRBV7-2 with TRBJ1-1, with 7 bases lining up with TRBD1. Germline assignment: CDR1 SGHTA and CDR2 FQGNSA. The V segment lost 2 bases and the J segment 5 bases; nucleotides outside the gene matches: 2. This CDR3 is built from 13 residues. As DNA, the CDR3 is TGTGCCAGCAGCTTACAACAGGGGACTGAAGCTTTCTTT. It translates to CASSLQQGTEAFF.

There are many counts of this clonotype. The chain uses TRBV7-9 and TRBJ2-7; 7 bases are shared with TRBD1. V was clipped by 5 bases and J by 6 bases; unmatched bases: 7. From germline, CDR1 is SEHNR and CDR2 FQNEAQ (reference sequence). The length of the CDR3 is 13 residues. DNA of the CDR3: TGTGCCAGCAGCCTCCTCCAGGGGGTCGAGCAGTACTTC. It is translated as CASSLLQGVEQYF.

This clonotype was seen only a few times. V and J are TRBV3-1 and TRBJ1-4; 7 bases are shared with TRBD1. Germline CDR1 is LGHDT and CDR2 is YNNKEL (reference sequence). The CDR3 contains 13 residues. V trimming: 6 bases; J trimming: 8 bases; junction bases outside the gene matches: 6. The CDR3 spells CASRSLRGEKLFF. Written as DNA, the CDR3 is TGTGCCAGCAGGTCCCTCAGGGGGGAAAAACTGTTTTTT. The variable domain in full, completed from reference TRBV3-1 and TRBJ1-4, reads DTAVSQTPKYLVTQMGNDKSIKCEQNLGHDTMYWYKQDSKKFLKIMFSYNNKELIINETVPNRFSPKSPDKAHLNLHINSLELGDSAVYFCASRSLRGEKLFFGSGTQLSVL.

This rearrangement joins TRBV7-3 to TRBJ2-1, with unresolved D. This CDR3 is 12 amino acids long. Germline V gives CDR1 SGHTA, CDR2 FQGTGA. Deletions cut 4 bases from V and 7 bases from J, with 8 bases between. CDR3 coding DNA: TGTGCCAGCAGCTCACAGAGAAATGAGCAGTTCTTC. Its protein is CASSSQRNEQFF.

The V gene is TRBV2, the J gene TRBJ1-2; D not resolved. The germline V gene has CDR1 SNHLY and CDR2 FYNNEI. Trimming removed 4 bases at V and 4 bases at J, with 13 bases between. The CDR3 runs to 14 residues. The CDR3 coding sequence is TGTGCCAGCAGTGCTTCCGGAAATGGCTATGGCTACACCTTC. Translated: CASSASGNGYGYTF.

This clonotype appeared a few times. The CDR3 protein is CSARSGTGSNQPQHF. The CDR3 DNA is TGCAGTGCTAGATCAGGGACAGGAAGCAATCAGCCCCAGCATTTT. V usage is TRBV20-1 and J usage is TRBJ1-5; 8 bases are shared with TRBD1. With 2 bases clipped from V and 1 base from J, the junction kept 4 bases outside the gene matches. Looked up from germline, CDR1 is DFQATT and CDR2 is SNEGSKA (reference sequence). The CDR3 has 15 residues.

V usage is TRBV6-1 and J usage is TRBJ1-5; no firm D call. The CDR3 has 13 amino acids. Between the trimmed V and J ends, which lost 1 base and 7 bases, there was a span of 8 bases. The germline V gene has CDR1 MNHNS and CDR2 SASEGT. The CDR3 DNA is TGTGCCAGCAGTGAAGTCCGAAACCAGCCCCAGCATTTT. It yields the protein CASSEVRNQPQHF.